This TCR beta chain was captured in a study of T cells in Graves' hyperthyroidism and ophthalmopathy. Researchers took RNA transcripts and amplified the TCR beta CDR3 regions from them. First-round RT-PCR with HTBI primers amplified the TCR CDR3 region. Each CDR3 protein gets one entry after TCRdb re-called the multiplex PCR reads with MiXCR. The sample holds approximately 620,000 distinct CDR3 sequences, roughly a sixth seen once. Ophthalmopathy patients had Clinical Activity Score at least 3, NOSPECS grade at least 4, duration under 3 months. The diagnoses drew upon clinical symptoms, serum thyroxine and TRAb, thyroid ultrasound and orbital computed tomography. The PBMCs studied were ones that came from 9 to 10 ml fresh peripheral blood. Germline values: CDR1 MNHEY, CDR2 SVGEGT. V was trimmed by 6 bases and J by 1 base, leaving 20 bases between them. The CDR3 loop spans 17 amino acids.

The specimen sequenced was blood. The rearrangement joins TRBV6-2 or TRBV6-3 to TRBJ2-3; perhaps TRBD2 as D (5 bases). The sequence derives from a woman aged 40 to 49 with Graves' ophthalmopathy. The CDR3 spells CASRRRGTMRGTDTQYF. The CDR3 DNA is TGTGCCAGCAGGAGACGGGGTACAATGCGGGGCACAGATACGCAGTATTTT.